This record covers a single T cell receptor (beta chain). These data are taken from a study of blood T cells in healthy people across ages. Germline V gene data show CDR1 as LGHNA and CDR2 as YSLEER. Trimming took 0 bases from V and 2 from J, leaving 10 bases between them. CDR3 size: 15 residues. Then a second PCR, running roughly 7 to 11 cycles, was carried out with a sample-barcoded 5' primer and a J-beta primer mix. TCRdb processed the 5' RACE reads anew with MiXCR; each CDR3 protein has one entry. The data contain over 750,000 distinct CDR3 sequences, just under 25% of them singletons. These same data were also listed under a study on T cells of mothers and their children.

This clonotype was obtained from a boy younger than 18 in good health. This chain connects TRBV4-3 to TRBJ1-2; D uncertain. The sequencing input was blood. The CDR3 protein is CASSQDRRGNYGYTF. DNA of the CDR3: TGCGCCAGCAGCCAAGATCGTAGAGGAAACTATGGCTACACCTTC.